This T cell receptor beta chain was sequenced in a study of metastatic and nonmetastatic thyroid tumors. At the level of the study: For malignant and benign thyroid patients, tumor or nodule tissue and blood were the sources whose repertoires were compared. Overall study findings and caveats: Reportedly, malignant thyroid tumors had significantly higher TCR beta diversity than benign nodules, in blood and tumor.

This clone is medium-sized. Its antigen is not known. Within the sample, other DNA sequences also encode this same CDR3. Thyroid surgery took place with no prior treatment in any patient. Authors' analysis steps: Differences in CDR3 between clinicopathological groups were drawn on to build a classifier intended to discriminate distant-metastatic papillary thyroid cancer patients. Via MiXCR, TCRdb re-called the PCR reads. V and J calls and clone size were set by TCRdb, not the authors. The sample consists of more than 20,000 clones, around an eighth of them appearing once. The CDR3 runs to 13 residues. Trimming pared 4 bases from V and 4 bases from J, leaving 10 bases between. Germline CDR1 reads KGHDR; CDR2 reads SFDVKD.

The chain is built from TRBV24-1 and TRBJ2-7; D ambiguous. This TCR was sampled from a female donor with papillary thyroid cancer or a benign thyroid nodule (not recorded which). Some clones in this sample may be carry-over from other donors' samples. The source material was blood. The CDR3 DNA follows: TGTGCCACCAGTGACGGTCAGAATTACGAGCAGTACTTC. Translating gives CATSDGQNYEQYF.